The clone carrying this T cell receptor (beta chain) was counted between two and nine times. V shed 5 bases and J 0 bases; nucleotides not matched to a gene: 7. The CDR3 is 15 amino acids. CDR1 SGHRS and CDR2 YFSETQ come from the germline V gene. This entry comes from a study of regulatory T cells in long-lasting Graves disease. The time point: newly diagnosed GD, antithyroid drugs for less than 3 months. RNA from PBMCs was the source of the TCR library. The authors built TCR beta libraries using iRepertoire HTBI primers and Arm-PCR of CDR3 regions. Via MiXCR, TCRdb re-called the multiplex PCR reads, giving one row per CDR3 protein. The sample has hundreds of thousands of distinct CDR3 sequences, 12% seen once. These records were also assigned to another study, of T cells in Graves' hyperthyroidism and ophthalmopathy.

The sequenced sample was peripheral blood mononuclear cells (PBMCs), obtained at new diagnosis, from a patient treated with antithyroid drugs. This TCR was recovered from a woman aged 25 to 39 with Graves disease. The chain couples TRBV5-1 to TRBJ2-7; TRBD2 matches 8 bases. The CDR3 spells CASSPGGGSSYEQYF. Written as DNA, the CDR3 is TGCGCCAGCAGTCCCGGGGGGGGGAGCTCCTACGAGCAGTACTTC.